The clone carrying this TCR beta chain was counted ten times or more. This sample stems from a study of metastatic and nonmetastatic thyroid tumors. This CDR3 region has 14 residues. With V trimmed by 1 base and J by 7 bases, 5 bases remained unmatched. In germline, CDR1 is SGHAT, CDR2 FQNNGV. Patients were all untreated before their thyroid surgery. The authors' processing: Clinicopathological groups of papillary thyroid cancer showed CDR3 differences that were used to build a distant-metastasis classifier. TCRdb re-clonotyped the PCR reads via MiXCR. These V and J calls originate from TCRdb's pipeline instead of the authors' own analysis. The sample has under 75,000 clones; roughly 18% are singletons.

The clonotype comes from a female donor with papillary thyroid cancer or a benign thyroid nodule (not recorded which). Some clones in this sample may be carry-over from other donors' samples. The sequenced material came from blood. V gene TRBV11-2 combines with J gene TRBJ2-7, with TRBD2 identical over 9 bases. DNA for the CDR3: TGTGCCAGCAGCTTAGGTAGCGGGAGCACGGAGCAGTACTTC. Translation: CASSLGSGSTEQYF.